This T cell receptor (beta chain) was sequenced for a study of cytomegalovirus exposure and HLA in healthy donors. The PCR employed 60 Vbeta primers together with 13 Jbeta primers. Authors' data handling: Roughly 12 million shared chains were among 65 million to 85 million unique TCR beta chains counted in a later analysis. The data were produced by immunoSEQ multiplex PCR, yet TCRdb's version contains in-frame clones alone and is incomplete. That table furnishes V, J and clone size, whereas the DNA furnished D and trimming. The table records more than 110,000 clones, around four fifths of them present only once. These donors, healthy bone marrow donors, were studied. Study conclusions and caveats: In a later analysis, productive TCRs from donors in an Asian-associated ancestry cluster reportedly carried fewer N-insertions than the cohort mean.

Notes on this clone: Its antigen is currently unknown.

The sample comprised PBMCs. The source of this sequence is a man between 25 and 39 years old in good health and CMV-seropositive.

The CDR3 reads CASGFPRGRVADTQYF. The CDR3 DNA sequence: TGTGCTAGTGGTTTCCCCCGCGGGAGAGTGGCGGATACGCAGTATTTT. The V call is TRBV12-5, the J call TRBJ2-3; 7 bases line up with TRBD2. Trimming cost V 3 bases and J 6 bases; bases outside gene matches: 12. Germline V CDR1 and CDR2: LGHNT, FRNRAP. This CDR3 contains 16 residues.